A single sample gave rise to the 8 T cell receptor beta chains below, sequenced in a study of cytomegalovirus exposure and HLA in healthy donors. The PCR had 60 Vbeta and 13 Jbeta primers. Clones were read by immunoSEQ multiplex PCR, and TCRdb kept only the in-frame ones, dropping some. The table shows approximately 110,000 clones, with roughly three quarters occurring only once. Source material: PBMCs. These receptors were taken from a woman aged 30 to 39 in good health and CMV-seronegative.

In nucleotides, the CDR3 is TGTGCCAGCAGTGGTCCACTGGCCAGGACTGCTTTCTTT. Its protein is CASSGPLARTAFF. This rearrangement joins TRBV2 to TRBJ1-1, with D unclear. The CDR3 sequence is 13 residues long. Trimming shortened V by 4 bases and J by 11 bases, and 17 bases separated the two germline ends. The germline gives CDR1 SNHLY, CDR2 FYNNEI.

This clone was observed a few times. This chain connects TRBV28 to TRBJ1-1, with D hard to call. The CDR3 is made up of 13 amino acids. V shed 3 bases and J shed 2 bases, with 7 bases lying between them. Germline CDR1 MDHEN, CDR2 SYDVKM. The CDR3 sequence is CASSFVTNTEAFF. The CDR3 DNA follows: TGTGCCAGCAGTTTCGTCACAAACACTGAAGCTTTCTTT.

The chain joins TRBV5-1 to TRBJ2-1, with 11 bases that match TRBD2. From germline, CDR1 is SGHRS and CDR2 YFSETQ. After removal of 2 bases from V and 6 bases from J, the junction contained 10 bases not matched to a gene. This CDR3 is 17 amino acids long. The CDR3 DNA reads as TGCGCCAGCAGCTTACCTCTAGCGGGAGGTTTAGGCAATGAGCAGTTCTTC. Protein product: CASSLPLAGGLGNEQFF.

CDR3 DNA sequence: TGCGCCAGCAGCTTCGGGGGGCTACCTGCCTACGAGCAGTACTTC. Protein product: CASSFGGLPAYEQYF. V and J are TRBV5-1 and TRBJ2-7, with D maybe TRBD2 (7 bases). Trimming stripped 2 bases from V and 2 bases from J, with 14 bases between. Germline-derived CDR1 and CDR2 are SGHRS and YFSETQ. The CDR3 sequence is 15 residues long.

Only a few counts were recorded for this clone. This chain connects TRBV19 to TRBJ1-1; D uncertain. Germline values: CDR1 LNHDA, CDR2 SQIVND (reference sequence). V lost 3 bases, J lost 3 bases, and 2 bases lay in between. This CDR3 contains 11 residues. CDR3: CASSIYTEAFF. As DNA, the CDR3 is TGTGCCAGTAGTATCTACACTGAAGCTTTCTTT.

The chain recombines TRBV5-6 with TRBJ2-2, with 13 bases lining up with TRBD2. The J segment lost 4 bases and the V segment lost 6 bases, leaving 15 bases of the junction unmatched. Germline loops: CDR1 SGHDT, CDR2 YYEEEE. This CDR3 contains 19 residues. CDR3 sequence reads: CASTTPGLAGTLGTGELFF. DNA for the CDR3: TGTGCCAGCACGACGCCGGGACTAGCGGGAACGTTGGGCACCGGGGAGCTGTTTTTT.

CDR3 in DNA: TGTGCCAGCAGCTTTAGCTTAGCTGGACAGACGAACACTGAAGCTTTCTTT. Residues: CASSFSLAGQTNTEAFF. The rearrangement uses TRBV7-9 and TRBJ1-1; the D gene is possibly TRBD1 (6 bases). The V end lost 3 bases, the J end lost 1 base, and 18 bases lay between the germline ends. This CDR3 region has 17 residues. Germline CDR1 reads SEHNR; CDR2 reads FQNEAQ (reference sequence).

V and J are TRBV18 and TRBJ2-1; TRBD1 might be the D (5 bases). Trimming took 4 bases from V and 7 from J, leaving 14 bases between them. Germline V gene sequence: CDR1 KGHSH, CDR2 LQKENI. There are 14 residues in the CDR3. CDR3 DNA: TGTGCCAGCTCACAAGGGATTCCAGGGAATGAGCAGTTCTTC. Its translation is CASSQGIPGNEQFF.